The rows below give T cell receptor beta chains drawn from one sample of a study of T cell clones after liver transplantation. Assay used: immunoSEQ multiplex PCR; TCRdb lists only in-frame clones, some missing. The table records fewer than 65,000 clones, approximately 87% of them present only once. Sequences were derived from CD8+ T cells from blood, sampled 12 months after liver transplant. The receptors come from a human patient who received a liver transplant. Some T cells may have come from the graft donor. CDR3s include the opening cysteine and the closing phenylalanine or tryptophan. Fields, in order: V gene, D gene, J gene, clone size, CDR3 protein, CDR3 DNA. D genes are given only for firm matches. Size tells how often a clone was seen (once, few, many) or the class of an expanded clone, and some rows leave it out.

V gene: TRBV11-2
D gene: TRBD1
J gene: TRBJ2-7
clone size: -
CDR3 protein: CASRKPGQGGSYEQYF
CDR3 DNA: TGTGCCAGCAGAAAACCGGGACAGGGAGGGTCCTACGAGCAGTACTTC

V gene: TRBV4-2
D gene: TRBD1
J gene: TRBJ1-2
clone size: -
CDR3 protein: CASSGTGYGYTF
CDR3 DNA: TGTGCCAGCAGCGGGACAGGTTATGGCTACACCTTC

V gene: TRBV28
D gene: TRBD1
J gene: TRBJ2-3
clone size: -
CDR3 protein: CASSSKLTGTGYTDTQYF
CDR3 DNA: TGTGCCAGCAGTTCTAAACTCACCGGGACAGGCTACACAGATACGCAGTATTTT

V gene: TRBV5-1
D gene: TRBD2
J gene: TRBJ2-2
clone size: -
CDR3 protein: CASSPGGTSGRPITGELFF
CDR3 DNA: TGCGCCAGCAGCCCAGGTGGGACTAGCGGGAGGCCCATCACCGGGGAGCTGTTTTTT

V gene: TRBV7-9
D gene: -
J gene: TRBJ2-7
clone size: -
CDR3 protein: CASSLPITYEQYF
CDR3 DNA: TGTGCCAGCAGCTTACCTATTACCTACGAGCAGTACTTC

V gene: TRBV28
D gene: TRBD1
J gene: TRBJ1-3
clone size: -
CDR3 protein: CASRLQGAGNTIYF
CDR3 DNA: TGTGCCAGCAGATTACAGGGGGCTGGAAACACCATATATTTT

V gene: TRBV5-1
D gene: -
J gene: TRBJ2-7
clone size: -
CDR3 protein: CASSLSTGEAYEQYF
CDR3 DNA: TGCGCCAGCAGCTTGTCGACTGGGGAAGCCTACGAGCAGTACTTC

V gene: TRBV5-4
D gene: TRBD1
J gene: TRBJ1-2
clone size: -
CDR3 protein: CASSDNWDRNNGYTF
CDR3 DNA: TGTGCCAGCAGCGATAACTGGGACAGGAACAATGGCTACACCTTC

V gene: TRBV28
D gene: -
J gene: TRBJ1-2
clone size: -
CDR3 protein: CASSLPGEGNYGYTF
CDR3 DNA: TGTGCCAGCAGTTTACCGGGGGAGGGGAACTATGGCTACACCTTC

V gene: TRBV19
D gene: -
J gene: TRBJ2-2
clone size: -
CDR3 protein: CASPGRTGELFF
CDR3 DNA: TGTGCCAGTCCAGGGCGCACCGGGGAGCTGTTTTTT

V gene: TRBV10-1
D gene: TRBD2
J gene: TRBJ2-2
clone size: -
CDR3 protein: CATSSGRDTGELFF
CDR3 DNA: TGCGCCACTTCTAGCGGGAGGGACACCGGGGAGCTGTTTTTT

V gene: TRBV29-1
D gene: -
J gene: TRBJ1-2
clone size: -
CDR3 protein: CSVVWGPGYTF
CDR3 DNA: TGCAGCGTTGTATGGGGGCCTGGCTACACCTTC

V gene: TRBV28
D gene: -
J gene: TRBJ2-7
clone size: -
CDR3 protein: CASSYSNGMYEQYF
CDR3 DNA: TGTGCCAGCAGTTACAGCAACGGTATGTACGAGCAGTACTTC

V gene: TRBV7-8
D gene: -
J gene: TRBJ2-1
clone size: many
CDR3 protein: CASSLDRGNEQFF
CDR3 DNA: TGTGCCAGCAGCTTAGACCGGGGAAATGAGCAGTTCTTC